This entry describes one TCR beta chain. This receptor's antigen is unknown. Within one base of it there is no much larger clone, and no base qualities were kept. This specimen comes from a study of OX40 agonist ivuxolimab in advanced cancers. For the wider study: Ivuxolimab was an agonistic, fully human IgG2 monoclonal antibody directed against OX40 (CD134), a costimulatory receptor. Of the approximately 54 dose-escalation patients, hepatocellular carcinoma was present in 19, melanoma in some 15, renal cell carcinoma in 9 and head and neck cancer in 9. Partial responses occurred in three dose-escalation patients: two with cutaneous melanoma and one with hepatocellular carcinoma. The point of sequencing TCRbeta in the periphery was to test whether ivuxolimab changed TCR sequence diversity and drove clonal T-cell expansion. In the dose-escalation cohort, approximately 83% of patients were male, and the mean age was roughly 60 years with a range of roughly 20 to 85. Intravenous ivuxolimab was administered to patients every 2 weeks at six dose levels: 0.01, 0.1, 0.3, 1.5, 3 and 10 mg/kg. Prior anti-PD-1, anti-PD-L1 or anti-CTLA-4 therapy was permitted, and 40% of dose-escalation patients had received checkpoint inhibitors. The monotherapy dose-escalation portion (N of about 52 patients) of the phase I ivuxolimab trial is reported in the paper. Results the study describes overall, beyond this receptor: Low levels of normalized T-cell clonal expansion were also seen in some patients who did not respond. In the 0.1-3.0 mg/kg groups, partial responders had among the lowest normalized peripheral clonal expansion, particularly in CD8+ T cells. Which antigens the clonally expanded peripheral T cells were specific for was not determined. At doses from 0.1 to 3.0 mg/kg, clonal expansion was seen in both CD4+ and CD8+ blood T cells between baseline and week 6. After ivuxolimab, CD8+ T cells had more expanded clones than CD4+ T cells on average.

The trial excluded patients who had a history of autoimmune disease or were on systemic immunosuppression. Peripheral blood for TCR sequencing was collected from all dose cohorts at baseline, on cycle 4 day 1, and on cycle 7 day 1. The samples were taken from a phase I, first-in-human, multicenter, open-label dose-escalation trial of ivuxolimab. Adults with locally advanced or metastatic melanoma, renal cell, hepatocellular, or head and neck squamous cell carcinoma were enrolled in the trial. Before TCR sequencing, CD4+ and CD8+ T cells were separately sorted from peripheral blood. V gives up 1 base and J gives up 4 bases, and the segment between their germline ends measures 11 bases. The germline V gene specifies MGHRA as CDR1 and YSYEKL as CDR2. The CDR3 measures 15 amino acids from cysteine to phenylalanine. Only the CDR3 portion is preserved as DNA: 45 bases, with reading frame beginning at the first base.

Genomic DNA was extracted from sorted cells for sequencing of the TCRbeta CDR3 region. TCRbeta CDR3 regions were sequenced using the immunoSEQ Assay. TCRdb mirrors the immuneACCESS table, restricted to in-frame sequences. Some clones are absent from its copies; in checked studies, under half trace to an unresolved V gene, and the reason for the others is unknown. This sample holds tens of thousands of clones; 85% to 90% were observed only once. The ten largest make up around 6.9% of the sample. This chain is built from TRBV4-1 and TRBJ2-1; the D gene assignment is perhaps TRBD1 or TRBD2, with each matching 5 bases. The sequencing used CD4+ or CD8+ T cells sorted from blood, collected in a trial of the OX40 agonist ivuxolimab. The clonotype was recovered from an adult with an advanced solid tumor such as melanoma, head and neck, liver or kidney cancer. The nucleotide sequence reads TGCGCCAGCAGCCAAGTAGGGGACGCTTACAATGAGCAGTTCTTC. Its translation reads: CASSQVGDAYNEQFF.